Below, 29 T cell receptor beta chains from the same sample are listed, as sequenced in a study of metastatic and nonmetastatic thyroid tumors. None of the patients had undergone any treatment ahead of thyroid surgery. TCRdb called clones again from the PCR reads with MiXCR. This sample has about 20,000 clones; approximately 19% occur once, and the top ten carry 27%. Source material: blood. The source is a female donor with papillary thyroid cancer or a benign thyroid nodule (not recorded which). Some clones in this sample may be carry-over from other donors' samples.

As to this clone: This sequence may be a read error, since a much larger clone differs from it by one base. The rearrangement links TRBV7-9 to TRBJ2-2; no clear D gene. The length of the CDR3 is 12 residues. From germline, CDR1 is SEHNR and CDR2 FQNEAQ (reference sequence). The CDR3 here is CASILDTGELFF. CDR3 nucleotide sequence: TGTGCCAGCATCTTAGACACCGGGGAGCTGTTTTTT.

This clone was observed a few times. The chain recombines TRBV6-6 with TRBJ2-6; D is ambiguous. The germline V gene has CDR1 MNHNY and CDR2 SVGAGI (reference sequence). Trimming pared 4 bases from V and 3 bases from J, leaving 13 bases between. The length of the CDR3 is 16 residues. CDR3: CASSSQVSCGANVLTF. The CDR3 coding sequence is TGTGCCAGCAGTTCCCAAGTAAGCTGTGGGGCCAACGTCCTGACTTTC.

This clone was seen repeatedly, ten times or more. V is TRBV6-5 and J is TRBJ2-5; weak D call: TRBD2 (8 bases). CDR3 length: 17 residues. In germline, CDR1 is MNHEY, CDR2 SVGAGI. Trimming left V 0 bases short and J 5 bases short, with 19 bases between. The CDR3, as DNA: TGTGCCAGCAGTTACTCAGGGGGCGGGGGGTATGGGGAGACCCAGTACTTC. Protein product: CASSYSGGGGYGETQYF.

V is TRBV7-9 and J is TRBJ2-1, with D perhaps assigned TRBD1 or TRBD2 (6 bases each). Germline CDR1 and CDR2: SEHNR and FQNEAQ (reference sequence). CDR3 length equals 12 residues. Deletions cut 3 bases from V and 12 bases from J, with 12 bases between. CDR3 in amino acids: CASSLMGGGQFF. For the CDR3, the DNA is TGTGCCAGCAGCTTGATGGGGGGCGGGCAGTTCTTC. Together with reference TRBV7-9 and TRBJ2-1, the CDR3 gives the full variable domain: DTGVSQNPRHKITKRGQNVTFRCDPISEHNRLYWYRQTLGQGPEFLTYFQNEAQLEKSRLLSDRFSAERPKGSFSTLEIQRTEQGDSAMYLCASSLMGGGQFFGPGTRLTVL.

On this clone: This could be a read error, since a much larger clone is one nucleotide away. The V gene is TRBV7-9, the J gene TRBJ1-3, with D possibly matching TRBD1 (6 bases). Germline loops: CDR1 SEHNR, CDR2 FQNEAQ (reference sequence). CDR3 length: 15 residues. The CDR3 DNA sequence: TGTGCCAGCAGCTTATCGCTCGAGGGGGGAAACACTATATATTTT. Its translation: CASSLSLEGGNTIYF.

The rearrangement links TRBV28 to TRBJ1-1; tentative D call: TRBD1 (6 bases). CDR1 MDHEN and CDR2 SYDVKM come from the germline V gene. The V end was cut by 6 bases, the J end by 5 bases, with 16 bases between. The CDR3 is 14 residues long. The CDR3 DNA sequence: TGTGCCAGCAGGGGAACAGGGTTTTGGACTGAAGCTTTCTTT. As protein: CASRGTGFWTEAFF. Full variable domain (remainder filled in from reference TRBV28 and TRBJ1-1): DVKVTQSSRYLVKRTGEKVFLECVQDMDHENMFWYRQDPGLGLRLIYFSYDVKMKEKGDIPEGYSVSREKKERFSLILESASTNQTSMYLCASRGTGFWTEAFFGQGTRLTVV.

V gene TRBV6-1 combines with J gene TRBJ2-7; TRBD1 is a possible D gene (5 bases). The CDR3 has 14 residues. The germline V gene has CDR1 MNHNS and CDR2 SASEGT. Trimming removed 5 bases at V and 2 bases at J, with 13 bases between. The CDR3 sequence is CASSRRQGTYEQYF. The CDR3 DNA reads TGTGCCAGCAGTCGTAGGCAGGGTACCTACGAGCAGTACTTC.

This clone has at least ten counts. The chain is built from TRBV30 and TRBJ1-2, with a possible D match to TRBD1 (5 bases). The CDR3 spans 15 residues. Germline CDR1 GTSNPN, CDR2 SVGIG (reference sequence). V was pared by 0 bases and J by 4 bases, with 15 bases between. CDR3 nucleotides: TGTGCCTGGAGTGTACAACAGGAACGAGGCTATGGCTACACCTTC. Its protein product is CAWSVQQERGYGYTF.

The rearrangement uses TRBV20-1 and TRBJ2-7; D is unclear. Trimming took 7 bases from V and 6 from J, leaving 19 bases between them. This CDR3 is 13 amino acids long. Germline CDR1 DFQATT, CDR2 SNEGSKA (reference sequence). Written as DNA, the CDR3 is TGCAGTGTTGCTCGGTACGCATTCGGCGAGCAGTACTTC. As protein: CSVARYAFGEQYF.

This clone showed up many times. The junction shows a germline mismatch at one end, possibly a read error. J is TRBJ2-3 and V is TRBV2; tentatively, D is TRBD1 (6 bases). The CDR3 covers 11 residues. The germline V gene has CDR1 SNHLY and CDR2 FYNNEI. CDR3 in amino acids: CAGRGPDTQYF. CDR3 nucleotides: TGTGCCGGCAGGGGACCAGATACGCAGTATTTT. Full variable domain (outside the CDR3, taken from reference TRBV2 and TRBJ2-3): EPEVTQTPSHQVTQMGQEVILRCVPISNHLYFYWYRQILGQKVEFLVSFYNNEISEKSEIFDDQFSVERPDGSNFTLKIRSTKLEDSAMYFCAGRGPDTQYFGPGTRLTVL.

This clone is medium-sized within its sample. This rearrangement joins TRBV6-1 to TRBJ1-5; 9 bases match TRBD1. V lost 5 bases and J lost 5; bases outside the gene matches: 4. CDR3 length: 14 residues. CDR1 is MNHNS, CDR2 SASEGT, per germline. This CDR3 reads CASSSGTGYQPQHF. Here the CDR3 DNA reads TGTGCCAGCAGTTCCGGGACAGGGTATCAGCCCCAGCATTTT.

This clone has a single count. The chain has TRBV20-1 and TRBJ2-3; TRBD1 matches at 9 bases. The germline CDR1 and CDR2 sequences are DFQATT and SNEGSKA (reference sequence). The CDR3 contains 14 residues. V lost 6 bases to trimming and J lost 6 bases; unmatched junction nucleotides: 10. The CDR3 DNA reads as TGCAGTGCCCTACCGGGACAGGGTGGGGATACGCAGTATTTT. This codes for CSALPGQGGDTQYF.

This clone rates as medium-sized (0.01 to 0.1%). The chain links TRBV6-1 to TRBJ1-5; TRBD1 is a possible D gene (5 bases). Between the trimmed V and J ends, which lost 6 bases and 4 bases, there was a span of 13 bases. The CDR3 consists of 14 residues. The V gene's germline CDR1 is MNHNS and CDR2 SASEGT. CDR3 sequence reads: CASRRFGGNQPQHF. The DNA of the CDR3 is TGTGCCAGCAGGAGATTTGGGGGGAATCAGCCCCAGCATTTT.

On this clone itself: The CDR3 does not close with the conserved phenylalanine or tryptophan, likely indicating a read error. The V gene is TRBV4-3, the J gene TRBJ2-2; D is unclear. The V and J ends lost 0 bases and 6 bases respectively, with 14 bases between them. Germline V CDR1 and CDR2: LGHNA, YSLEER. The CDR3 covers 16 residues. CDR3 in DNA: TGCGCCAGCAGCCAAGATCCCAGGTCCGATGCCGGGGAGCTGTTTGTT. It codes for CASSQDPRSDAGELFV.

In its sample, this clone was seen a few times. Possible read error: a much larger clone is one base away. The chain recombines TRBV14 with TRBJ2-5; D gene ambiguous. Germline V lookup: CDR1 SGHDN, CDR2 FVKESK. Between the trimmed V and J ends, which lost 5 bases and 7 bases, there was a span of 11 bases. There are 12 residues in the CDR3. The CDR3, as DNA: TGTGCCAGCAGCAAAGTTGAGGCGACCCAGTACTTC. It encodes CASSKVEATQYF.

This clone came up many times. The rearrangement joins TRBV24-1 to TRBJ2-3, with D maybe TRBD2 (5 bases). V was cut by 9 bases and J by 8 bases, with 11 bases left in between. The length of the CDR3 is 11 residues. The germline V gene encodes CDR1 KGHDR and CDR2 SFDVKD. CDR3 residues: CATGEGGTQYF. The CDR3 nucleotides read TGTGCCACCGGGGAAGGAGGTACGCAGTATTTT.

This clone was counted ten times or more. The J gene is TRBJ2-2, the V gene TRBV7-2; TRBD1 agrees at 7 bases. The CDR3 has 15 amino acids. CDR1 is SGHTA, CDR2 FQGNSA, per germline. J lost 4 bases, V lost 5 bases, and 7 bases had no gene match. CDR3 region: CASSTMAGGTGELFF. CDR3 coding DNA: TGTGCCAGCAGCACCATGGCAGGGGGCACCGGGGAGCTGTTTTTT.

V and J are TRBV5-1 and TRBJ1-2, with D hard to call. This CDR3 is built from 12 residues. Per the germline V gene, CDR1 is SGHRS and CDR2 is YFSETQ. The ends were cut back, 4 bases at V and 7 bases at J, with 11 bases in the middle. This CDR3 reads CASSDPMSGYTF. The CDR3 DNA is TGCGCCAGCAGCGATCCAATGAGTGGCTACACCTTC.

This clone was seen only a few times. One base away lies a much larger clone, so this may be a sequencing read error. CDR3 DNA sequence: TGTGCCAACACCCTATCGGGGACAGGGCCCAATGAGCAGTTCTTC. It codes for CANTLSGTGPNEQFF. The V call is TRBV6-2 or TRBV6-3, the J call TRBJ2-1; 9 bases map to TRBD1. Germline assignment: CDR1 MNHEY and CDR2 SVGEGT. J was trimmed by 6 bases and V by 10 bases; bases with no gene match: 13. This CDR3 has 15 amino acids.

This clone was detected many times. The V call is TRBV7-9, the J call TRBJ1-6; 7 bases line up with TRBD1. The J segment lost 13 bases and the V segment lost 1 base, leaving 7 bases of the junction unmatched. Germline CDR1 is SEHNR and CDR2 is FQNEAQ (reference sequence). The CDR3 runs 14 residues. The CDR3 DNA reads TGTGCCAGCAGCTTAGGACAGGGAAGTCGCCCCCTCCACTTT. This gives the protein CASSLGQGSRPLHF.

This clone was counted many times. The rearrangement links TRBV12-3 or TRBV12-4 to TRBJ1-4; D may be TRBD1 (6 bases). The CDR3 totals 13 residues. Trimming left V 9 bases short and J 8 bases short, with 16 bases between. This CDR3 reads CASTGTSGEKLFF. The CDR3 nucleotides are TGTGCCAGTACCGGGACATCGGGAGAAAAACTGTTTTTT.

Many counts were recorded for this clone. J is TRBJ1-2 and V is TRBV7-8; 8 bases map to TRBD1. This CDR3 spans 13 amino acids. The V segment lost 1 base and the J segment 12 bases; nucleotides outside the gene matches: 7. Germline CDR1 is SGHVS and CDR2 is FQNEAQ. The CDR3 DNA is TGTGCCAGCAGCTTAGATTGGACAGGGAGCCACACCTTC. Encoded protein: CASSLDWTGSHTF.

Regarding this clone: One end of the junction does not line up with germline, which may come from a read error. This sequence joins TRBV6-1 and TRBJ1-6; no clear D. This CDR3 comprises 15 residues. CDR1 is MNHNS, CDR2 SASEGT, per germline. This chain's CDR3 is CASSLYHSNNSPHHF. The CDR3, as DNA: TGTGCCAGCAGTCTTTACCACAGCAATAATTCACCCCACCACTTT.

This clone has only a few counts. A read error may be the cause here, since a much bigger clone is one base away. The chain's CDR3 is CVSSFQSYNEQFF. Here the CDR3 DNA reads TGTGTCAGCAGCTTTCAGAGTTACAATGAGCAGTTCTTC. The chain links TRBV5-5 to TRBJ2-1, with D hard to call. Per the germline V gene, CDR1 is SGHKS and CDR2 is YYEKEE (reference sequence). The CDR3 spans 13 residues.

The sample holds many counts of this clone. A much larger clone lies a single base off, so this may be a read error. Other DNA sequences from this sample encode an identical CDR3 as well. The chain uses TRBV5-1 and TRBJ1-2, with a weak D call TRBD1 (5 bases). The V gene's germline CDR1 is SGHRS and CDR2 YFSETQ. This CDR3 spans 14 amino acids. The CDR3 DNA follows: TGCGCTAGCAGCACCGGTGGGGACGACTATGGCTACACCTTC. Protein sequence: CASSTGGDDYGYTF.

This clone has ten or more counts. The V and J genes are TRBV10-3 and TRBJ1-1; D unresolved. Per germline, CDR1 ENHRY and CDR2 SYGVKD. Deletions cut 4 bases from V and 1 base from J, with 10 bases between. The length of the CDR3 is 14 residues. For the CDR3, the DNA is TGTGCCATCAGTGCCCGGGAGGGGAACACTGAAGCTTTCTTT. Protein sequence: CAISAREGNTEAFF.

This clone was detected many times. This rearrangement joins TRBV20-1 to TRBJ2-5; 12 nucleotides line up with TRBD2. Trimming cost V 6 bases and J 5 bases; bases outside gene matches: 10. Germline V lookup: CDR1 DFQATT, CDR2 SNEGSKA (reference sequence). This CDR3 has 15 residues. The CDR3 here is CSASRTSGTGETQYF. The CDR3 DNA reads TGCAGTGCCTCAAGGACTAGCGGGACGGGCGAGACCCAGTACTTC.

The chain recombines TRBV7-6 with TRBJ2-1; D gene unclear. With 4 bases removed from V and 1 base from J, the gap between germline ends came to 20 bases. Germline CDR1 reads SGHVS; CDR2 reads FNYEAQ. The CDR3 is 18 amino acids. The chain's CDR3 is CASSSLAGPPRSYNEQFF. The CDR3 DNA follows: TGTGCCAGCAGCTCTCTGGCTGGGCCACCGAGATCCTACAATGAGCAGTTCTTC.

This clone was counted at least ten times. The rearrangement links TRBV18 to TRBJ1-1; D is unclear. The length of the CDR3 is 14 residues. CDR1 is KGHSH and CDR2 is LQKENI in the germline V gene. V lost 6 bases, J lost 4 bases, and 15 bases lay in between. The CDR3 loop reads CASSTRTDTTEAFF. Here the CDR3 DNA reads TGTGCCAGCTCGACTAGGACCGACACCACTGAAGCTTTCTTT.